This TCR beta chain came from a study of control samples from healthy donors and cancer patients. The CDR3 sequence is 15 residues long. Germline V gene data show CDR1 as SGHTA and CDR2 as FQGNSA. Trimming cost V 3 bases and J 5 bases, with 13 bases left between them. TCRdb's copy holds only in-frame clones and misses some; the assay was immunoSEQ multiplex PCR. The table includes fewer than 70,000 clones, about 93% detected once. This clonotype originated in a young man in good health. The chain links TRBV7-2 to TRBJ2-2; D gene ambiguous. The specimen sequenced was blood. This chain's CDR3 is CASSFPPLGTGELFF. CDR3 nucleotide sequence: TGTGCCAGCAGCTTCCCCCCTTTGGGGACCGGGGAGCTGTTTTTT. Looking up the rest from reference TRBV7-2 and TRBJ2-2 gives the full variable domain: GAGVSQSPSNKVTEKGKDVELRCDPISGHTALYWYRQSLGQGLEFLIYFQGNSAPDKSGLPSDRFSAERTGGSVSTLTIQRTQQEDSAVYLCASSFPPLGTGELFFGEGSRLTVL.